This T cell receptor (beta chain) derives from a study of identifying expanded T cells in peripheral blood. Points on this clone: Its target is unknown.

Whole-study results and caveats: Over around two and four weeks, about 16 and 19 clones changed, versus roughly 1.1 between replicates.

Assay: immunoSEQ multiplex PCR; the TCRdb copy retains only in-frame clones and omits some. Among 80,000 to 95,000 clones, about 91% were seen once, and the ten largest hold approximately 4%. Source material: blood. The receptor comes from a person aged 18 to 75 in good health.

In DNA form, the CDR3 reads TGTGCCAGCAGCTTCCCCCCTTCTCGCGAGCAGTACTTC. Protein sequence: CASSFPPSREQYF. This rearrangement joins TRBV11-2 to TRBJ2-7; D is uncertain. Germline-derived CDR1 and CDR2 are SGHAT and FQNNGV. V lost 3 bases to trimming and J lost 6 bases, with 12 bases between them. CDR3 length: 13 residues.